The rows below give T cell receptor beta chains drawn from one sample of a study of CD8+ T cells in alopecia areata. Here immunoSEQ multiplex PCR was the method, and the copy in TCRdb shows in-frame clones only, minus some. Among 170,000 or so clones listed, just over 65% were seen once. Material: CD4+ T cells sorted from blood, obtained at week 4, from a patient treated with tofacitinib. The origin of the receptors is a human donor with alopecia areata. CDR3s include the opening cysteine and the closing phenylalanine or tryptophan. Each record gives: clone size, D gene, V gene, J gene, CDR3 protein, CDR3 DNA. The D gene is left open where the match is weak. Clone size is shown for a subset of rows, as once, few, many or a class of expanded clone.

-	TRBD1	TRBV30	TRBJ2-5	CAWRQGRETQYF	TGTGCCTGGCGACAGGGCAGGGAGACCCAGTACTTC
-	TRBD1	TRBV11-2	TRBJ1-2	CASSLAHRGLHYGYTF	TGTGCCAGCAGCTTAGCACACAGGGGACTGCACTATGGCTACACCTTC
-	-	TRBV30	TRBJ2-7	CAWSVWDLGYEQYF	TGTGCCTGGAGTGTATGGGACCTCGGCTACGAGCAGTACTTC
-	-	TRBV23-1	TRBJ2-1	CASSQDKRGRLYNEQFF	TGCGCCAGCAGTCAAGACAAGAGAGGGCGCCTCTACAATGAGCAGTTCTTC
-	-	TRBV4-1	TRBJ1-2	CASSQGGAYYGYTF	TGCGCCAGCAGCCAAGGGGGGGCCTACTATGGCTACACCTTC
-	-	TRBV27	TRBJ2-3	CATSDPESTDTQYF	TGTGCCACCAGTGACCCGGAGAGCACAGATACGCAGTATTTT
-	-	TRBV5-6	TRBJ2-4	CASRTAAGSKNIQYF	TGTGCCAGCAGAACGGCTGCAGGGTCCAAAAACATTCAGTACTTC
-	TRBD2	TRBV29-1	TRBJ2-6	CSVVELADRRSSGANVLTF	TGCAGCGTCGTTGAACTAGCGGACAGACGATCCTCTGGGGCCAACGTCCTGACTTTC
once	-	TRBV2	TRBJ1-2	CASRQDLSGYGYTF	TGTGCCAGCAGGCAGGATCTCAGCGGCTATGGCTACACCTTC
-	-	TRBV6-6	TRBJ1-2	CASSYGGGGRGGYTF	TGTGCCAGCAGTTACGGAGGCGGGGGGCGAGGCGGCTACACCTTC
once	-	TRBV7-7	TRBJ2-3	CASSLNDGTDTQYF	TGTGCTAGCAGCTTAAATGATGGCACAGATACGCAGTATTTT
-	-	TRBV18	TRBJ2-5	CASSSPGVPETQYF	TGTGCCAGCTCATCACCGGGCGTACCAGAGACCCAGTACTTC
once	-	TRBV7-8	TRBJ1-2	CASSLGPGFSYGYTF	TGTGCCAGCAGCTTAGGCCCAGGGTTCTCCTATGGCTACACCTTC
-	-	TRBV9	TRBJ1-2	CASSLSGPYGYTF	TGTGCCAGCAGCCTTAGTGGGCCCTATGGCTACACCTTC
once	TRBD1	TRBV5-1	TRBJ1-1	CASGGGQGTEAFF	TGCGCCAGCGGAGGGGGACAGGGCACTGAAGCTTTCTTT
once	-	TRBV6-5	TRBJ2-1	CASSYKRNGGEQFF	TGTGCCAGCAGTTACAAGCGGAATGGCGGTGAGCAGTTCTTC
-	-	TRBV2	TRBJ1-1	CASSLLTGSNTEAFF	TGTGCCAGCAGCCTTCTGACAGGCTCGAACACTGAAGCTTTCTTT
many	-	TRBV6-1	TRBJ1-6	CASTFGENSPLHF	TGTGCCAGCACTTTCGGGGAGAATTCACCCCTCCACTTT
few	-	TRBV11-2	TRBJ2-5	CASSFWSEETQYF	TGTGCCAGCAGCTTTTGGTCCGAAGAGACCCAGTACTTC
-	-	TRBV5-1	TRBJ2-1	CASSLSRDNEQFF	TGCGCCAGCAGCTTGAGTAGGGACAATGAGCAGTTCTTC
-	-	TRBV15	TRBJ1-2	CATSRGPERTSYGYTF	TGTGCCACCAGCAGAGGTCCAGAGCGAACATCCTATGGCTACACCTTC
-	TRBD1	TRBV7-9	TRBJ2-7	CASSPPGTEPYEQYF	TGTGCCAGCAGTCCGCCCGGGACAGAGCCCTACGAGCAGTACTTC
-	-	TRBV29-1	TRBJ2-6	CSVAGILANVLTF	TGCAGCGTTGCGGGGATCCTGGCCAACGTCCTGACTTTC
-	TRBD1	TRBV4-1	TRBJ2-7	CASSPRGTGISYEQYF	TGCGCCAGCAGCCCGCGCGGGACAGGCATTTCCTACGAGCAGTACTTC
few	TRBD1	TRBV6-5	TRBJ1-5	CASSKGQGGNQPQHF	TGTGCCAGCAGCAAGGGACAGGGCGGCAATCAGCCCCAGCATTTT